This paragraph covers one T cell receptor (beta chain) sequence. Its cognate antigen is unknown. This entry belongs to a study of graft-versus-host responses after intestinal transplantation. Study summary: Multivisceral, liver-intestinal, or isolated intestinal grafts were transplanted into recipients. All recipients got anti-thymocyte globulin induction, then tacrolimus and steroids for approximately 3 years.

Trimming took off 1 base at V and 2 bases at J, with 9 bases between the two ends. Germline CDR1 and CDR2: SGHAT and FQNNGV. The CDR3 is 14 amino acids. TCRdb's table, derived via immunoSEQ multiplex PCR, lists solely in-frame clones and lacks some. The data contain tens of thousands of clones, roughly 89% of them singletons. The specimen was unstimulated CD4+ T cells sorted from spleen or lymph node cells, collected before intestinal transplant. The sequence derives from a human donor who received an intestinal transplant. The rearrangement uses TRBV11-2 and TRBJ2-7; D call uncertain. The CDR3: CASSLVGDTYEQYF. As DNA, the CDR3 is TGTGCCAGCAGCTTAGTAGGAGATACCTACGAGCAGTACTTC.